These T cell receptor beta chains were read from a single sample in a study of Ad26.COV2.S vaccination and SARS-CoV-2 variants. Produced via immunoSEQ multiplex PCR; TCRdb's table is partial and in-frame only. The top ten hold more than 1.5% of the sample, which has approximately 410,000 clones, 92% seen once. Sequenced here: peripheral blood, sampled in a trial of Ad26.COV2.S vaccine versus placebo. The receptors here all came from a person aged 18-65 years who received the Ad26.COV2.S COVID-19 vaccine or a placebo. CDR3s include the opening cysteine and the closing phenylalanine or tryptophan.

J | V | CDR3
TRBJ2-2 | TRBV4-1 | CASSQLGTSTGELFF
TRBJ2-7 | TRBV7-6 | CASSMTGASEQYF
TRBJ1-2 | TRBV2 | CASSGQGGYTF
TRBJ2-1 | TRBV9 | CASSEGADEQFF
TRBJ1-5 | TRBV7-2 | CASSLGVTDGNQPQHF
TRBJ2-1 | TRBV14 | CASSDYSYYSTNEQFF
TRBJ1-2 | TRBV4-3 | CASSLSGAGYTF
TRBJ2-1 | TRBV19 | CAVKPGAFYNEQFF
TRBJ1-2 | TRBV30 | CAWNGVYYGYTF
TRBJ1-2 | TRBV27 | CAIRAGKNYGYTF
TRBJ2-5 | TRBV2 | CASSDIWETQYF
TRBJ1-1 | TRBV29-1 | CSVEVSRYTEAFF
TRBJ1-2 | TRBV19 | CASRGKIRGYTF
TRBJ1-5 | TRBV6-2/TRBV6-3 | CASSYPGGQPQHF
TRBJ2-1 | TRBV6-2/TRBV6-3 | CASSYPRTSGGPYNEQFF
TRBJ2-2 | TRBV9 | CASSLRTGDTGELFF
TRBJ1-2 | TRBV25-1 | CASSDRDRGNYGYTF
TRBJ1-5 | TRBV7-2 | CASSLGVSAGQPQHF
TRBJ2-5 | TRBV10-3 | CAISDRGQETQYF
TRBJ1-1 | TRBV29-1 | CSVAPDSRTEAFF
TRBJ2-7 | TRBV6-1 | CASSEGASGGRPYEQYF
TRBJ2-7 | TRBV5-6 | CASSGGDSYEQYF
TRBJ1-5 | TRBV7-9 | CASSLGMGVGQPQHF
TRBJ1-3 | TRBV2 | CASRGDRSGNTIYF